This TCR beta chain appears in the sequencing data of a study of cytomegalovirus exposure and HLA in healthy donors. The V end was cut by 7 bases, the J end by 1 base, with 11 bases between. The CDR3 length is 13 residues. The germline V gene encodes CDR1 SGHNT and CDR2 YYREEE (reference sequence). Amplification used 60 Vbeta primers and 13 Jbeta primers. TCRdb's table, derived via immunoSEQ multiplex PCR, lists solely in-frame clones and lacks some. Of 110,000 or so clones listed, about 61% are singletons. This clonotype was sampled from a man between 18 and 29 years old in good health and CMV-seropositive. The chain uses TRBV5-4 and TRBJ1-1; the D gene is possibly TRBD1 (5 bases). Input material: PBMCs. CDR3 DNA: TGTGCCAGCGGGGTACAGGAGAACACTGAAGCTTTCTTT. This gives the protein CASGVQENTEAFF.